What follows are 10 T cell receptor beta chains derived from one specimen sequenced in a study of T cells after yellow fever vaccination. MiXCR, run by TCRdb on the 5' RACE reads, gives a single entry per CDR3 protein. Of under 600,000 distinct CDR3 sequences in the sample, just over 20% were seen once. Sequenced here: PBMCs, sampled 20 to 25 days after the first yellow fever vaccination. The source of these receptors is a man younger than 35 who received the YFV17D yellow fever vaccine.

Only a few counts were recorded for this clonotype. The CDR3 region is CASGDEKLFF. In DNA form, the CDR3 reads TGTGCCAGCGGGGATGAAAAACTGTTTTTT. The chain couples TRBV3-1 to TRBJ1-4; D is unclear. The V end was cut by 8 bases, the J end by 6 bases, with 4 bases between. Per the germline V gene, CDR1 is LGHDT and CDR2 is YNNKEL (reference sequence). CDR3 size: 10 residues.

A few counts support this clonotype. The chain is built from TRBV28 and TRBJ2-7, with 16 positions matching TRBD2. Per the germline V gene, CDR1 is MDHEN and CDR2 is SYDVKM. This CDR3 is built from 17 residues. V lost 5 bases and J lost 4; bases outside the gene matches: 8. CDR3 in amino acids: CASSRGTSGGAWYEQYF. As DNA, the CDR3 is TGTGCCAGCAGTCGAGGGACTAGCGGGGGGGCGTGGTACGAGCAGTACTTC.

CDR3 coding DNA: TGTGCCAGCAGGACGGGGGGGATCAATGAGCAGTTCTTC. Encoded protein: CASRTGGINEQFF. The rearrangement uses TRBV5-6 and TRBJ2-1; TRBD2 agrees at 8 bases. V trimming: 5 bases; J trimming: 6 bases; junction bases outside the gene matches: 4. Germline CDR1 reads SGHDT; CDR2 reads YYEEEE. This CDR3 contains 13 residues.

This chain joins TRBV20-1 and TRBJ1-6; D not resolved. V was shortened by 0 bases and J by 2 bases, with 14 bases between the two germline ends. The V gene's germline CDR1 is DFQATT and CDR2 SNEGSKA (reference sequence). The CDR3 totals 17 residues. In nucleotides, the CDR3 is TGCAGTGCTAGAGATATCGTCCTCGGTCCCTATAATTCACCCCTCCACTTT. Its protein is CSARDIVLGPYNSPLHF.

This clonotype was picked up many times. CDR3 region: CSARAGTRSYEQYF. The CDR3 DNA follows: TGCAGTGCTAGAGCCGGGACTAGAAGCTACGAGCAGTACTTC. The genes are TRBV20-1 and TRBJ2-7; 8 nucleotides align to TRBD2. Per germline, CDR1 DFQATT and CDR2 SNEGSKA (reference sequence). After removal of 1 base from V and 3 bases from J, the junction contained 5 bases not matched to a gene. CDR3 length: 14 residues.

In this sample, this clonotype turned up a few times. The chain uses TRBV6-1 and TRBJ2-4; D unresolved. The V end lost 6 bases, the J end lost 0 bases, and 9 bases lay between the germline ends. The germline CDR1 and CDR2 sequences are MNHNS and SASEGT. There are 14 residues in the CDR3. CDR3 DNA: TGTGCCAGCAGGGGCCAACTAGCCAAAAACATTCAGTACTTC. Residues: CASRGQLAKNIQYF.

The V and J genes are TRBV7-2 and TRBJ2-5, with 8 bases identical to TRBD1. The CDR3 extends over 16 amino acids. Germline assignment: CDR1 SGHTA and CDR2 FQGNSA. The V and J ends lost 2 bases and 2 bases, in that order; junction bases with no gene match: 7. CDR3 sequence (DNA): TGTGCCAGCAGCTTACAATCAGGGGGCTTTCAAGAGACCCAGTACTTC. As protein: CASSLQSGGFQETQYF.

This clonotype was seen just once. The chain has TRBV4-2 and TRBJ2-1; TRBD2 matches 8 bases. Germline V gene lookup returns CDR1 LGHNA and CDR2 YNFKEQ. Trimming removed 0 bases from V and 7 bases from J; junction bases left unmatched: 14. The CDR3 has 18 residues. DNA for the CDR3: TGTGCCAGCAGCCAAGAAGTCGGAGCGGGGGATATGGGAAATGAGCAGTTCTTC. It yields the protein CASSQEVGAGDMGNEQFF.

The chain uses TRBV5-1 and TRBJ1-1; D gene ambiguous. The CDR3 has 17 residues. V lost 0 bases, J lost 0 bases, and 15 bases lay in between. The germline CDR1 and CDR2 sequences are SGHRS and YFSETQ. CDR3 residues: CASSLAPKFGVNTEAFF. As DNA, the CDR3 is TGCGCCAGCAGCTTGGCCCCAAAGTTTGGGGTGAACACTGAAGCTTTCTTT.

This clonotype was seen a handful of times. The CDR3 is CASSENSGTGDTEAFF. The CDR3 region has the DNA TGTGCCAGCAGTGAAAACTCCGGGACAGGGGACACTGAAGCTTTCTTT. The chain employs TRBV25-1 and TRBJ1-1, with 10 bases aligning to TRBD1. V lost 2 bases to trimming and J lost 3 bases; unmatched junction nucleotides: 6. The germline V gene encodes CDR1 MGHDK and CDR2 SYGVNS. The CDR3 sequence is 16 residues long.